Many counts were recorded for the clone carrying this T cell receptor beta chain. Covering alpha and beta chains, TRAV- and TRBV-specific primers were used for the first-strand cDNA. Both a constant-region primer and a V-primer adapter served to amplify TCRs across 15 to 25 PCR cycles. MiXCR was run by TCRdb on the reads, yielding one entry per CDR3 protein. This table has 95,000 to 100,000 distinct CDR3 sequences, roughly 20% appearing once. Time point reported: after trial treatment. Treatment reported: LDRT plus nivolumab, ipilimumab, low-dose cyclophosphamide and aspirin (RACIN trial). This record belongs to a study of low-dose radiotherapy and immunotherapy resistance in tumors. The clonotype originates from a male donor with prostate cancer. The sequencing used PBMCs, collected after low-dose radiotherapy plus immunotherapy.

The CDR3 reads CASSPFRGSHEQFF. The CDR3, as DNA: TGTGCCAGCTCACCTTTCCGGGGGAGCCATGAGCAGTTCTTC. The chain has TRBV18 and TRBJ2-1, with D tentatively TRBD2 (6 bases). The CDR3 is made up of 14 amino acids. The germline CDR1 and CDR2 sequences are KGHSH and LQKENI. V shed 3 bases and J shed 8 bases, with 14 bases lying between them.